Below are 9 T cell receptor beta chains sequenced from a single sample in a study of blood T cell repertoires in COVID-19. Only in-frame clones appear in the TCRdb table, and some are missing; sequencing was by immunoSEQ multiplex PCR. There are approximately 170,000 clones in the sample; under 90% occur only once, and 8% lies in the top ten. Source material: PBMCs or T cells enriched from blood (not recorded which). These receptors were taken from a woman between 50 and 59 years old who had recovered from COVID-19.

CDR3 bases: TGTGCCAGCAGCGTAGCTATGGGGAGGTACAATGAGCAGTTCTTC. Translated, it gives CASSVAMGRYNEQFF. The chain couples TRBV9 to TRBJ2-1, with D possibly matching TRBD2 (6 bases). The ends were cut back, 0 bases at V and 4 bases at J, with 11 bases in the middle. The CDR3 runs to 15 residues. From germline, CDR1 is SGDLS and CDR2 YYNGEE.

In its sample, this clone was seen a few times. The chain has TRBV11-2 and TRBJ1-1; TRBD1 agrees at 10 bases. V lost 3 bases, J lost 6 bases, and 1 base stayed unmatched. There are 13 residues in the CDR3. Germline CDR1 reads SGHAT; CDR2 reads FQNNGV. CDR3 in DNA: TGTGCCAGCAGCTTGGACAGGGGGTCTGAAGCTTTCTTT. Residues: CASSLDRGSEAFF. The variable domain in full, with the rest retrieved from reference TRBV11-2 and TRBJ1-1, is EAGVAQSPRYKIIEKRQSVAFWCNPISGHATLYWYQQILGQGPKLLIQFQNNGVVDDSQLPKDRFSAERLKGVDSTLKIQPAKLEDSAVYLCASSLDRGSEAFFGQGTRLTVV.

This sequence joins TRBV5-6 and TRBJ1-6, with D perhaps TRBD1 (5 bases). CDR1 is SGHDT, CDR2 YYEEEE, per germline. This CDR3 region has 14 residues. V was shortened by 9 bases and J by 7 bases, with 17 bases between the two germline ends. DNA for the CDR3: TGTGCCACCGGGGGGAGGAGGCCGAATTCACCCCTCCACTTT. It translates to CATGGRRPNSPLHF.

The chain couples TRBV18 to TRBJ1-6; the match to TRBD1 covers 7 bases. This CDR3 has 15 amino acids. CDR1 and CDR2 from the germline V gene are KGHSH and LQKENI. J was trimmed by 6 bases and V by 3 bases; bases with no gene match: 5. CDR3 loop: CASSPRGQINSPLHF. CDR3 coding DNA: TGTGCCAGCTCACCGAGGGGACAGATTAATTCACCCCTCCACTTT.

This clone was observed a single time. V is TRBV6-2 or TRBV6-3 and J is TRBJ1-3; no firm D call. The CDR3 runs to 14 residues. V shed 6 bases and J shed 4 bases, with 13 bases lying between them. Germline CDR1 and CDR2: MNHEY and SVGEGT. The CDR3 region has the DNA TGTGCCAGCAGCCTCCCGGCAGGAGGAAACACCATATATTTT. Protein: CASSLPAGGNTIYF.

V usage is TRBV5-1 and J usage is TRBJ2-1; D remains unclear. Deletions cut 2 bases from V and 8 bases from J, with 11 bases between. The length of the CDR3 is 13 residues. Per germline, CDR1 SGHRS and CDR2 YFSETQ. The CDR3 reads CASSFDLIDEQFF. CDR3 DNA: TGCGCCAGCAGCTTCGACTTAATCGATGAGCAGTTCTTC.

This clone has a handful of counts. V gene TRBV7-2 combines with J gene TRBJ2-1, with 12 bases aligning to TRBD1. This CDR3 contains 15 residues. Germline lookup yields CDR1 SGHTA and CDR2 FQGNSA. With V trimmed by 1 base and J by 9 bases, 4 bases remained unmatched. The CDR3 sequence: CASSLGGTGGLEQFF. The CDR3 DNA sequence: TGTGCCAGCAGCTTAGGGGGGACAGGGGGCCTTGAGCAGTTCTTC.

This chain uses TRBV5-4 with TRBJ2-3, with 8 bases aligning to TRBD1. Germline V CDR1 and CDR2: SGHNT, YYREEE (reference sequence). The CDR3 totals 16 residues. J lost 3 bases, V lost 4 bases, and 10 bases had no gene match. The CDR3 is CASSVPRTGMTDTQYF. The CDR3 region has the DNA TGTGCCAGCAGCGTACCTCGGACAGGGATGACAGATACGCAGTATTTT.

This chain uses TRBV3-1 (or the pseudogene TRBV3-2) with TRBJ2-7, with D tentatively TRBD2 (6 bases). The germline V gene encodes CDR1 LGHDT and CDR2 YNNKEL (reference sequence). V was shortened by 3 bases and J by 5 bases, with 14 bases between the two germline ends. The CDR3 consists of 14 residues. The CDR3 here is CASSQALAQDEQYF. The CDR3 bases are TGTGCCAGCAGCCAGGCTCTAGCGCAGGACGAGCAGTACTTC.